The 19 T cell receptor beta chains below were found in one sample sequenced in a study of T-cell memory formation after mild COVID-19. TCRdb redid the calling of the 5' RACE reads with MiXCR, one entry per CDR3 protein. The sample contains 130,000 to 150,000 distinct CDR3 sequences, about a fifth of which appear only once. Sequencing used PBMCs or a T cell subset sorted from them (not recorded which). All receptors derive from an adult woman who had mild COVID-19 (a few samples of this study predate the infection). Cell type and time point are not known.

Within the sample, this clonotype is medium-sized (0.01 to 0.1%). The CDR3 loop is CASSSSGSTYNEQFF. CDR3 bases: TGTGCCAGCAGCTCTAGCGGGAGTACTTACAATGAGCAGTTCTTC. The J gene is TRBJ2-1, the V gene TRBV7-2; 10 bases are a match to TRBD2. CDR3 length equals 15 residues. V dropped 4 bases and J dropped 4; count of bases not matched to a gene: 4. Germline V gene data show CDR1 as SGHTA and CDR2 as FQGNSA.

The J gene is TRBJ1-1, the V gene TRBV5-1; the D gene is possibly TRBD1 (5 bases). Germline V gives CDR1 SGHRS, CDR2 YFSETQ. The germline V and J ends were trimmed by 2 bases and 7 bases, with 15 bases remaining between them. This CDR3 contains 14 residues. The CDR3 here is CASSLQVGHVEAFF. As DNA, the CDR3 is TGCGCCAGCAGCTTACAGGTGGGCCACGTTGAAGCTTTCTTT.

This clonotype was observed a few times. The CDR3 nucleotides read TGTGCCAGCAGCCCACAGACTAGGGGCGAGCAGTACTTC. Translated: CASSPQTRGEQYF. The chain has TRBV7-8 and TRBJ2-7, with a tentative D call TRBD2 (6 bases). V was pared by 5 bases and J by 6 bases, with 14 bases between. This CDR3 comprises 13 residues. Germline CDR1 and CDR2: SGHVS and FQNEAQ.

This chain connects TRBV2 to TRBJ1-5; 8 bases are a match to TRBD1. The germline V gene has CDR1 SNHLY and CDR2 FYNNEI. This CDR3 spans 15 amino acids. V gave up 6 bases and J gave up 8 bases; unmatched junction bases: 12. CDR3 loop: CASRRQGLRVEPQHF. The CDR3, as DNA: TGTGCCAGCAGACGACAGGGGCTCAGGGTGGAGCCCCAGCATTTT.

The CDR3 sequence: CASRRGQGPNTEAFF. In DNA, the CDR3 is TGCGCCAGCAGGCGGGGACAGGGCCCGAACACTGAAGCTTTCTTT. The J gene is TRBJ1-1, the V gene TRBV5-1, with 9 nucleotides matching TRBD1. This CDR3 is built from 15 residues. Looked up from germline, CDR1 is SGHRS and CDR2 is YFSETQ. V trimming: 5 bases; J trimming: 1 base; junction bases outside the gene matches: 6. Supplemented by reference TRBV5-1 and TRBJ1-1, the full variable domain reads KAGVTQTPRYLIKTRGQQVTLSCSPISGHRSVSWYQQTPGQGLQFLFEYFSETQRNKGNFPGRFSGRQFSNSRSEMNVSTLELGDSALYLCASRRGQGPNTEAFFGQGTRLTVV.

The chain employs TRBV5-1 and TRBJ2-6; the match to TRBD1 covers 7 bases. The CDR3 spans 15 residues. The ends lost 2 bases at V and 3 bases at J; junction bases unmatched: 2. The germline gives CDR1 SGHRS, CDR2 YFSETQ. The CDR3 here is CASSFTGDGANVLTF. As DNA, the CDR3 is TGCGCCAGCAGCTTTACAGGGGATGGGGCCAACGTCCTGACTTTC.

V usage is TRBV6-1 and J usage is TRBJ1-1; D gene uncertain. Germline CDR1 is MNHNS and CDR2 is SASEGT. The V end lost 5 bases, the J end lost 1 base, and 8 bases lay between the germline ends. There are 13 residues in the CDR3. The CDR3 DNA sequence: TGTGCCAGCAGTATACGGGCGAACACTGAAGCTTTCTTT. Amino acid sequence: CASSIRANTEAFF.

The rearrangement links TRBV4-1 to TRBJ1-2; D perhaps matches TRBD1 (5 bases). V was pared by 1 base and J by 4 bases, with 13 bases between. The CDR3 has 15 amino acids. CDR1 and CDR2 from the germline V gene are MGHRA and YSYEKL. The CDR3 DNA is TGCGCCAGCAGCCAAGCGGTACAGGCACCCTATGGCTACACCTTC. Protein: CASSQAVQAPYGYTF.

This clonotype appeared a few times. The J gene is TRBJ2-2, the V gene TRBV12-3 or TRBV12-4; D not certain. CDR3 length: 12 residues. Trimming took 1 base from V and 6 from J, leaving 3 bases between them. CDR3 protein: CASSLVSGELFF. For the CDR3, the DNA is TGTGCCAGCAGTTTAGTCTCCGGGGAGCTGTTTTTT.

V is TRBV5-1 and J is TRBJ2-5, with D possibly TRBD1 on 6 matching bases. The CDR3 is 14 amino acids. Per germline, CDR1 SGHRS and CDR2 YFSETQ. Deletions cut 1 base from V and 3 bases from J, with 10 bases between. In DNA form, the CDR3 reads TGCGCCAGCAGCTTGATACAGGGAGAAGAGACCCAGTACTTC. Encoded protein: CASSLIQGEETQYF.

This clonotype was counted only a few times. The chain couples TRBV5-1 to TRBJ2-3, with 7 bases that match TRBD2. Germline CDR1 SGHRS, CDR2 YFSETQ. Trimming cost V 3 bases and J 3 bases; bases outside gene matches: 10. This CDR3 comprises 16 residues. This CDR3 is CASSSNAGVGTDTQYF. Written as DNA, the CDR3 is TGCGCCAGCAGCTCCAACGCGGGGGTGGGTACAGATACGCAGTATTTT.

This chain links TRBV9 with TRBJ1-1; D is uncertain. Trimming stripped 2 bases from V and 2 bases from J, with 7 bases between. Germline-derived CDR1 and CDR2 are SGDLS and YYNGEE. This CDR3 contains 13 residues. In DNA form, the CDR3 reads TGTGCCAGCAGCGTCTCAGCAAACACTGAAGCTTTCTTT. Translated, it gives CASSVSANTEAFF.

This clonotype was recorded once. The V gene is TRBV7-6, the J gene TRBJ2-7, with 12 positions matching TRBD2. This CDR3 has 16 amino acids. Germline V gene sequence: CDR1 SGHVS, CDR2 FNYEAQ. The ends lost 1 base at V and 3 bases at J; junction bases unmatched: 4. In DNA, the CDR3 is TGTGCCAGCAGCTTAGTCCCTAGCGGGGGGGACTACGAGCAGTACTTC. Translated: CASSLVPSGGDYEQYF.

This clonotype was seen at least ten times. The junction and the germline gene differ at one end; a read error may be behind it. The gene calls are TRBV5-1 and TRBJ2-5; 7 positions agree with TRBD2. This CDR3 comprises 14 residues. CDR1 and CDR2 (germline): SGHRS, YFSETQ. The chain's CDR3 is CASSLGGVQETQYF. The CDR3, as DNA: TGTGCCAGCAGCTTGGGGGGGGTGCAAGAGACCCAGTACTTC.

The rearrangement joins TRBV24-1 to TRBJ1-2; 7 nucleotides agree with TRBD1. CDR3 length equals 14 residues. Germline trimming cut 8 bases from V and 4 bases from J; bases unmatched to any gene: 9. In germline, CDR1 is KGHDR, CDR2 SFDVKD. Here the CDR3 reads CATNSDRRTYGYTF. CDR3 bases: TGTGCCACCAATTCGGACAGGAGGACCTATGGCTACACCTTC.

This clonotype occurred many times. The gene calls are TRBV9 and TRBJ2-1; 14 nucleotides line up with TRBD2. Germline trimming cut 3 bases from V and 7 bases from J; bases unmatched to any gene: 9. Germline V gene data show CDR1 as SGDLS and CDR2 as YYNGEE. This CDR3 contains 17 residues. The CDR3 DNA follows: TGTGCCAGCAGCGCTAACCGGGGGACTAGCGGGAGAAATGAGCAGTTCTTC. Protein product: CASSANRGTSGRNEQFF.

There are a few counts of this clonotype. The rearrangement uses TRBV7-2 and TRBJ2-7; 10 nucleotides align to TRBD2. The CDR3 extends over 19 amino acids. V gave up 3 bases and J gave up 2 bases; unmatched junction bases: 16. In germline, CDR1 is SGHTA, CDR2 FQGNSA. The CDR3 DNA sequence: TGTGCCAGCAGCTTTCGCCCTAAGTCTTGGACTAGCGGCCCCTACGAGCAGTACTTC. Amino acid sequence: CASSFRPKSWTSGPYEQYF.

The CDR3 bases are TGTGCCAGCAGCATGATCGGGACAGGCATAGGTGAGCAGTACTTC. It codes for CASSMIGTGIGEQYF. The rearrangement joins TRBV7-9 to TRBJ2-7, with 8 bases lining up with TRBD1. The CDR3 length is 15 residues. Trimming at V came to 5 bases and at J to 7 bases, leaving 13 bases not matched to a gene. CDR1 and CDR2 (germline): SEHNR, FQNEAQ (reference sequence).

In its sample, this clonotype was seen a few times. V and J are TRBV2 and TRBJ1-1; the match to TRBD1 covers 7 bases. Unmatched junction bases numbered 1, after V lost 6 bases and J lost 0 bases. CDR1 SNHLY and CDR2 FYNNEI come from the germline V gene. This CDR3 has 13 residues. Written as DNA, the CDR3 is TGTGCCAGCAGGGGACAGCTGAACACTGAAGCTTTCTTT. It translates to CASRGQLNTEAFF. Full variable domain (remainder filled in from reference TRBV2 and TRBJ1-1): EPEVTQTPSHQVTQMGQEVILRCVPISNHLYFYWYRQILGQKVEFLVSFYNNEISEKSEIFDDQFSVERPDGSNFTLKIRSTKLEDSAMYFCASRGQLNTEAFFGQGTRLTVV.